The 4 T cell receptor beta chains presented below share a single source sample, sequenced in a study of OX40 agonist ivuxolimab in advanced cancers. TCRdb's table, derived via immunoSEQ multiplex PCR, lists solely in-frame clones and lacks some. The table has roughly 60,000 clones, 85% seen once. The sequenced sample was CD4+ or CD8+ T cells sorted from blood, obtained in a trial of the OX40 agonist ivuxolimab. The receptors were sampled from an adult with an advanced solid tumor such as melanoma, head and neck, liver or kidney cancer.

The chain carries TRBV5-1 and TRBJ2-7; 7 bases fit TRBD1. V shed 2 bases, J shed 7 bases, and the junction held 15 bases outside the gene matches. The CDR3 length is 16 residues. Germline lookup yields CDR1 SGHRS and CDR2 YFSETQ. DNA of the CDR3: TGCGCCAGCAGCTTCGGTTGGGGAACAGGGGCGAGAGAGCAGTACTTC. The encoded protein is CASSFGWGTGAREQYF.

The chain has TRBV5-4 and TRBJ2-5; 12 nucleotides agree with TRBD2. Losses at the gene ends were 6 bases for V and 0 bases for J; bases not matched to a gene: 3. Germline V CDR1 and CDR2: SGHNT, YYREEE (reference sequence). The CDR3 runs 15 residues. CDR3 sequence: CASTLAGGNQETQYF. The CDR3 bases are TGTGCCAGCACCCTAGCGGGAGGGAACCAAGAGACCCAGTACTTC.

The V gene is TRBV5-1, the J gene TRBJ2-2, with TRBD1 matching 7 bases. CDR1 SGHRS and CDR2 YFSETQ come from the germline V gene. The CDR3 runs 16 residues. The ends lost 0 bases at V and 6 bases at J; junction bases unmatched: 8. This chain's CDR3 is CASSLGVDRAAGELFF. The CDR3 DNA reads as TGCGCCAGCAGCTTGGGGGTTGACAGGGCCGCCGGGGAGCTGTTTTTT.

The chain combines TRBV28 with TRBJ2-7, with 9 bases that match TRBD2. From germline, CDR1 is MDHEN and CDR2 SYDVKM. This CDR3 contains 15 residues. Trimming removed 4 bases from V and 3 bases from J; junction bases left unmatched: 7. CDR3 sequence: CASSSLAGSLYEQYF. The CDR3 DNA is TGTGCCAGCAGTTCTCTAGCGGGATCTCTCTACGAGCAGTACTTC.